These T cell receptor beta chains were read from a single sample in a study of blood T cells in healthy people across ages. TCRdb processed the 5' RACE reads anew with MiXCR; each CDR3 protein has one entry. This sample carries about 1.4 million distinct CDR3 sequences, around 59% of them seen once, and the ten largest clones take 5.5% to 8%. Sequenced input: blood. These receptor sequences come from a man aged 18 to 35 in good health. CDR3s include the opening cysteine and the closing phenylalanine or tryptophan. A D gene is named only where the DNA matches it firmly. Only part of the rows carry a size: once, few, many, or a class if the clone is expanded.

v_gene	j_gene	abundance	d_gene	CDR3aa	CDR3nt
TRBV10-3	TRBJ2-5	few	NA	CAISESMETQYF	TGTGCCATCAGTGAGTCGATGGAGACCCAGTACTTC
TRBV6-4	TRBJ1-2	NA	TRBD1	CASSLTGFVEYTF	TGTGCCAGCAGCCTGACAGGGTTCGTGGAGTACACCTTC
TRBV29-1	TRBJ2-1	many	NA	CSAGLPSYNEQFF	TGCAGCGCCGGACTACCCTCCTACAATGAGCAGTTCTTC
TRBV20-1	TRBJ2-3	NA	TRBD2	CSARAGGNTDTQYF	TGCAGTGCTAGGGCGGGAGGGAATACAGATACGCAGTATTTT
TRBV4-3	TRBJ2-2	NA	NA	CASSQEGGGTLRPLRAGELFF	TGCGCCAGCAGCCAAGAAGGGGGAGGGACACTACGACCTTTGAGGGCCGGGGAGCTGTTTTTT
TRBV29-1	TRBJ2-7	NA	TRBD2	CSAEDRVGLDKSYEQYF	TGCAGCGCTGAAGATAGGGTGGGACTAGACAAATCCTACGAGCAGTACTTC
TRBV29-1	TRBJ2-7	NA	TRBD2	CSVEGQPTSGVYEQYF	TGCAGCGTCGAAGGCCAACCGACTAGCGGGGTCTACGAGCAGTACTTC
TRBV4-1	TRBJ2-3	few	NA	CASSQVLRGTTDTQYF	TGCGCCAGCAGCCAAGTTTTAAGGGGAACAACAGATACGCAGTATTTT
TRBV12-3/TRBV12-4	TRBJ2-1	few	TRBD2	CASSLITSGKYNEQFF	TGCGCCAGCAGTTTGATCACTAGCGGGAAATACAATGAGCAGTTCTTC
TRBV3-1	TRBJ2-5	NA	NA	CASSPAAELQETQYF	TGTGCCAGCAGCCCAGCAGCGGAGCTCCAAGAGACCCAGTACTTC
TRBV12-3/TRBV12-4	TRBJ1-6	NA	NA	CASSLRGRNNSPLHF	TGTGCCAGCAGTTTAAGAGGGAGGAATAATTCACCCCTCCACTTT
TRBV7-8	TRBJ1-1	NA	TRBD1	CASSLVLPGQGVNTEAFF	TGTGCCAGCAGCTTAGTTCTACCGGGACAGGGGGTAAACACTGAAGCTTTCTTT
TRBV5-1	TRBJ1-1	NA	TRBD1	CASSLRQGALNTEAFF	TGCGCCAGCAGCTTGAGACAGGGGGCTCTGAACACTGAAGCTTTCTTT
TRBV20-1	TRBJ1-1	once	TRBD1	CSARGPRQGVDTEAFF	TGCAGTGCTAGAGGCCCCCGGCAGGGGGTAGATACTGAAGCTTTCTTT
TRBV29-1	TRBJ2-7	NA	NA	CSVVQAETYEQYF	TGCAGCGTTGTCCAAGCGGAAACCTACGAGCAGTACTTC
TRBV27	TRBJ2-1	NA	TRBD2	CASSLTGTIVYNEQFF	TGTGCCAGCAGTTTGACCGGGACTATAGTCTACAATGAGCAGTTCTTC
TRBV12-3/TRBV12-4	TRBJ2-1	NA	TRBD2	CASNSGGVIEQFF	TGTGCCAGCAACAGCGGGGGGGTAATTGAGCAGTTCTTC
TRBV27	TRBJ1-1	once	NA	CASSLGRSGPAFF	TGTGCCAGCAGTTTAGGGCGGTCGGGGCCAGCTTTCTTT
TRBV7-9	TRBJ1-1	once	TRBD1	CASSLRGTGPMNTEAFF	TGTGCCAGCAGCTTAAGGGGGACAGGGCCTATGAACACTGAAGCTTTCTTT
TRBV6-5	TRBJ2-3	NA	NA	CASSYSTAGTDTQYF	TGTGCCAGCAGTTACTCCACAGCAGGCACAGATACGCAATATTTT